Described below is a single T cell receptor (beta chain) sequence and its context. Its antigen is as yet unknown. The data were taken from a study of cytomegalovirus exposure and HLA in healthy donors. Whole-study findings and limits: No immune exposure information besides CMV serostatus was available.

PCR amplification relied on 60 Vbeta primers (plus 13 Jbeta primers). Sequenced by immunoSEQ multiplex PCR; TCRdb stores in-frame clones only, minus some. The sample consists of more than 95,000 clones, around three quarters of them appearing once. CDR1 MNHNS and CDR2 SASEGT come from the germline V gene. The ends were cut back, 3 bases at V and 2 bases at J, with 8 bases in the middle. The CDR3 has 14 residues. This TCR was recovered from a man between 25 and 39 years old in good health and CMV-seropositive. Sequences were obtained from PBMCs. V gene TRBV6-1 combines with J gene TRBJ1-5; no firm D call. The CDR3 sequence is CASSDPHGNQPQHF. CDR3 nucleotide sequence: TGTGCCAGCAGTGATCCCCATGGCAATCAGCCCCAGCATTTT.